These 6 T cell receptor beta chains share one sample of origin, sequenced in a study of T cells in Graves' hyperthyroidism and ophthalmopathy. Amplified TCR beta CDR3 regions derived from RNA transcripts. First-round RT-PCR of the TCR CDR3 relied on the HTBI primer set. TCRdb itself ran the multiplex PCR reads through MiXCR, one entry per CDR3 protein. The top ten clones hold less than 8% of a sample with around 280,000 distinct CDR3 sequences, about an eighth of them seen once. What was sequenced was blood. Receptors originate from a woman in her thirties or forties with Graves' hyperthyroidism.

The genes are TRBV20-1 and TRBJ1-2; D not resolved. Germline V gene sequence: CDR1 DFQATT, CDR2 SNEGSKA (reference sequence). CDR3 length equals 16 residues. V shed 0 bases and J shed 0 bases, with 14 bases lying between them. Here the CDR3 DNA reads TGCAGTGCTAGAGATTTACGGGCCGGGGCTAACTATGGCTACACCTTC. It encodes CSARDLRAGANYGYTF.

V and J are TRBV11-2 and TRBJ2-6; D ambiguous. Trimming left V 3 bases short and J 4 bases short, with 7 bases between. The CDR3 is made up of 14 amino acids. Germline lookup yields CDR1 SGHAT and CDR2 FQNNGV. CDR3 in amino acids: CASSFAIGANVLTF. The CDR3 coding sequence is TGTGCCAGCAGCTTTGCCATCGGGGCCAACGTCCTGACTTTC.

This clonotype was seen ten or more times. The chain couples TRBV5-1 to TRBJ2-3; D uncertain. V lost 4 bases to trimming and J lost 0 bases, with 15 bases between them. Per germline, CDR1 SGHRS and CDR2 YFSETQ. The CDR3 is made up of 16 amino acids. CDR3 bases: TGCGCCAGCAGCCCCCCCACGGGCAGTAGCACAGATACGCAGTATTTT. Translated, it gives CASSPPTGSSTDTQYF.

This clonotype was picked up many times. The chain recombines TRBV9 with TRBJ2-7; no definite D call. CDR1 SGDLS and CDR2 YYNGEE come from the germline V gene. The CDR3 runs to 12 residues. The ends were cut back, 3 bases at V and 6 bases at J, with 10 bases in the middle. The CDR3 reads CASSAKNTEQYF. The CDR3, as DNA: TGTGCCAGCAGCGCGAAAAACACCGAGCAGTACTTC.

This clonotype appeared many times. The chain combines TRBV7-8 with TRBJ2-1, with D perhaps matching TRBD1 (5 bases). CDR1 and CDR2 from the germline V gene are SGHVS and FQNEAQ. CDR3 length: 12 amino acids. Trimming shortened V by 3 bases and J by 9 bases, and 9 bases separated the two germline ends. This chain's CDR3 is CASSFQGSEQFF. The DNA of the CDR3 is TGTGCCAGCAGCTTCCAGGGTAGTGAGCAGTTCTTC.

This clonotype was picked up many times. The chain employs TRBV11-2 and TRBJ1-1; TRBD1 aligns across 12 bases. The CDR3 is 17 amino acids. The ends lost 0 bases at V and 4 bases at J; junction bases unmatched: 6. The germline gives CDR1 SGHAT, CDR2 FQNNGV. The CDR3 nucleotides read TGTGCCAGCAGCTTAGAGGGACAGGGGGCTAAGGGCACTGAAGCTTTCTTT. It encodes CASSLEGQGAKGTEAFF. Full variable domain (missing parts from reference TRBV11-2 and TRBJ1-1): EAGVAQSPRYKIIEKRQSVAFWCNPISGHATLYWYQQILGQGPKLLIQFQNNGVVDDSQLPKDRFSAERLKGVDSTLKIQPAKLEDSAVYLCASSLEGQGAKGTEAFFGQGTRLTVV.